Below, one T cell receptor (beta chain) is given with its context. Its antigen is not identified. Germline V lookup: CDR1 LNHNV, CDR2 YYDKDF (reference sequence). V dropped 5 bases and J dropped 3 bases, with 13 bases sitting between them. This CDR3 has 14 amino acids. This entry is derived from a study of T cell repertoires in cytomegalovirus infection. The overall study: Evidence of both CMV infection and a matching HLA type came from public TCR beta signatures. Study-wide results and limits: Cumulative public TCR beta family frequency identified CMV carriers with the relevant HLA. HLA-C-restricted CMV clonotypes gave the most frequent clonotype in two of eight donors.

TCRdb independently ran MiXCR on the reads; one entry per CDR3 protein. The sample lists nearly 650,000 distinct CDR3 sequences; approximately 24% were seen once. The TCR comes from a human donor in good health (CMV status not recorded). Some clones in this sample may be carry-over from other donors' samples. The chain combines TRBV15 with TRBJ1-1; no definite D call. What was sequenced was CD8+ T cells from PBMCs. CDR3 region: CATSLGIGDTEAFF. CDR3 DNA sequence: TGTGCCACCAGCCTGGGAATTGGGGACACTGAAGCTTTCTTT.